This T cell receptor (beta chain) is from a study of vaccination effects on CD4 cells after COVID-19. This table comes from immunoSEQ multiplex PCR, and its TCRdb copy is limited to in-frame clones, with some not included. This sample has tens of thousands of clones, with around 79% found just once. As to this clone: Antigen specificity is unknown.

Antigen-specific CD4+ T cells expanded by the ViraFEST assay with viral peptide pools were then sequenced. With 10 to 11 days of culture completed, CD4+ T cells were isolated. SARS-CoV-2 infected the person between March and December 2020, as confirmed by PCR. The source of this sequence is a human donor who had a prior SARS-CoV-2 infection. The sequences come from CD4+ T cells from PBMCs cultured with HCoV-NL63 spike peptides, collected before COVID-19 vaccination.

CDR3 residues: CASSEEWLAGGSYGGELFF. As DNA, the CDR3 is TGTGCCAGCAGTGAAGAATGGCTAGCGGGGGGGAGTTACGGCGGGGAGCTGTTTTTT. This rearrangement joins TRBV6-1 to TRBJ2-2; 12 nucleotides align to TRBD2. With V trimmed by 1 base and J by 7 bases, 13 bases remained unmatched. The CDR3 sequence is 19 residues long. The germline CDR1 and CDR2 sequences are MNHNS and SASEGT.